Shown below are 29 T cell receptor beta chains from a single sample sequenced in a study of T cell responses to AZD1222 COVID-19 vaccine. Measured with immunoSEQ multiplex PCR; TCRdb has only the in-frame clones, and not every one. The sample has 80,000 to 100,000 clones, 85% to 90% seen once. This specimen consisted of peripheral blood, obtained on day 0 of MenACWY control vaccination. The receptors here all came from an adult in good health.

This clone was recorded only once. CDR3 DNA: TGTGCCAGCTCAGACAGCGCCGCACATCCCTACACCTTC. This translates into CASSDSAAHPYTF. V is TRBV18 and J is TRBJ1-2, with D possibly matching TRBD1 (5 bases). The CDR3 spans 13 residues. V was shortened by 5 bases and J by 10 bases, with 17 bases between the two germline ends. Germline loops: CDR1 KGHSH, CDR2 LQKENI.

J is TRBJ2-1 and V is TRBV27; TRBD2 aligns across 7 bases. Per germline, CDR1 MNHEY and CDR2 SMNVEV (reference sequence). Trimming removed 5 bases from V and 9 bases from J; junction bases left unmatched: 7. There are 13 residues in the CDR3. The CDR3 sequence: CASSGGRGSEQFF. The CDR3 coding sequence is TGTGCCAGCAGTGGTGGGCGGGGGAGTGAGCAGTTCTTC.

The chain uses TRBV9 and TRBJ2-3; 7 positions agree with TRBD1. Germline CDR1 is SGDLS and CDR2 is YYNGEE. This CDR3 region has 16 residues. The V gene end was trimmed by 2 bases and the J gene end by 4 bases; junction bases not matched to a gene: 10. DNA for the CDR3: TGTGCCAGCAGCGTCCCGACAGGGAACGTCCCAGATACGCAGTATTTT. It codes for CASSVPTGNVPDTQYF. The full variable domain, completed using reference TRBV9 and TRBJ2-3, is DSGVTQTPKHLITATGQRVTLRCSPRSGDLSVYWYQQSLDQGLQFLIQYYNGEERAKGNILERFSAQQFPDLHSELNLSSLELGDSALYFCASSVPTGNVPDTQYFGPGTRLTVL.

J is TRBJ2-3 and V is TRBV7-6; D might be TRBD1 (6 bases). CDR3 length: 14 residues. Trimming pared 1 base from V and 6 bases from J, leaving 11 bases between. Looked up from germline, CDR1 is SGHVS and CDR2 is FNYEAQ. The DNA of the CDR3 is TGTGCCAGCAGCTTAGGAACAGGGATCGATACGCAGTATTTT. It translates to CASSLGTGIDTQYF.

The chain employs TRBV6-2 or TRBV6-3 and TRBJ2-7; 12 bases match TRBD1. The CDR3 totals 17 residues. Per the germline V gene, CDR1 is MNHEY and CDR2 is SVGEGT. The V segment lost 6 bases and the J segment 5 bases; nucleotides outside the gene matches: 14. The CDR3 sequence: CASSSGQGARYADEQYF. The CDR3 DNA sequence: TGTGCCAGCAGCTCGGGACAGGGGGCGCGTTATGCCGACGAGCAGTACTTC.

The genes are TRBV3-1 (or the pseudogene TRBV3-2) and TRBJ1-1, with D unclear. The germline V gene encodes CDR1 LGHDT and CDR2 YNNKEL (reference sequence). Trimming took 1 base from V and 4 from J, leaving 4 bases between them. The CDR3 loop spans 12 amino acids. The CDR3: CASSQGLTEAFF. The CDR3 DNA sequence: TGTGCCAGCAGCCAAGGGCTCACTGAAGCTTTCTTT.

The V and J genes are TRBV7-3 and TRBJ1-1, with D perhaps TRBD1 (5 bases). With 5 bases removed from V and 3 bases from J, the gap between germline ends came to 10 bases. Per the germline V gene, CDR1 is SGHTA and CDR2 is FQGTGA. The CDR3 consists of 13 residues. The CDR3: CASSPRGDTEAFF. The CDR3 DNA reads as TGTGCCAGCAGCCCGAGAGGGGACACTGAAGCTTTCTTT.

V gene TRBV11-1 combines with J gene TRBJ2-7; D is perhaps TRBD2 (5 bases). Trimming stripped 3 bases from V and 5 bases from J, with 11 bases between. Germline assignment: CDR1 SGHAT and CDR2 FQDESV (reference sequence). The CDR3 is 13 amino acids. The CDR3: CASSFRGSHEQYF. CDR3 in DNA: TGTGCCAGCAGCTTTCGAGGGAGTCACGAGCAGTACTTC.

This chain uses TRBV3-1 (or the pseudogene TRBV3-2) with TRBJ1-1; D may be TRBD1 (5 bases). Trimming took 4 bases from V and 3 from J, leaving 12 bases between them. The CDR3 covers 14 residues. Germline assignment: CDR1 LGHDT and CDR2 YNNKEL (reference sequence). Written as DNA, the CDR3 is TGTGCCAGCAGCCTCCGGGACCATCACACTGAAGCTTTCTTT. This translates into CASSLRDHHTEAFF.

The CDR3 DNA is TGTGCCAGCGAGTTACAGGGGCCTGAAGCTTTCTTT. This sequence encodes CASELQGPEAFF. The chain links TRBV7-2 to TRBJ1-1, with 7 bases lining up with TRBD1. Losses at the gene ends were 8 bases for V and 6 bases for J; bases not matched to a gene: 6. Germline V gene sequence: CDR1 SGHTA, CDR2 FQGNSA. This CDR3 has 12 amino acids.

The chain recombines TRBV11-3 with TRBJ1-1, with D possibly TRBD1 on 6 matching bases. Germline V gene data show CDR1 as SGHNT and CDR2 as YENEEA. This CDR3 is 14 amino acids long. V gave up 1 base and J gave up 11 bases, with 17 bases separating them. In nucleotides, the CDR3 is TGTGCCAGCAGCTTAGGTGTTCGGGGGGCTCCGGCTTTCTTT. Translation: CASSLGVRGAPAFF. Together with reference TRBV11-3 and TRBJ1-1, the CDR3 gives the full variable domain: EAGVVQSPRYKIIEKKQPVAFWCNPISGHNTLYWYLQNLGQGPELLIRYENEEAVDDSQLPKDRFSAERLKGVDSTLKIQPAELGDSAVYLCASSLGVRGAPAFFGQGTRLTVV.

The chain employs TRBV7-2 and TRBJ2-7; TRBD2 matches 12 bases. V gave up 5 bases and J gave up 2 bases; unmatched junction bases: 4. In germline, CDR1 is SGHTA, CDR2 FQGNSA. CDR3 length: 15 amino acids. In DNA, the CDR3 is TGTGCCAGCAGCCCGACTAGCGGGGGTGCCTACGAGCAGTACTTC. It yields the protein CASSPTSGGAYEQYF.

The chain is built from TRBV30 and TRBJ1-4; a weak D match, TRBD1 (5 bases). The V and J ends lost 1 base and 3 bases respectively, with 6 bases between them. Germline V gene sequence: CDR1 GTSNPN, CDR2 SVGIG (reference sequence). The CDR3 has 13 amino acids. The CDR3 here is CAWSGQSNEKLFF. CDR3 sequence (DNA): TGTGCCTGGAGTGGACAGTCTAATGAAAAACTGTTTTTT.

On this clone itself: One junction end does not reproduce the germline sequence, and a read error may be involved. The V call is TRBV29-1, the J call TRBJ1-1; 7 nucleotides agree with TRBD1. Germline V CDR1 and CDR2: SQVTM, ANQGSEA. The CDR3 covers 12 residues. This CDR3 is CSVHRQGSDAFF. The CDR3 coding sequence is TGCAGCGTTCACCGACAGGGTTCTGACGCTTTCTTT.

The V call is TRBV6-5, the J call TRBJ2-7; the D is unclear. Trimming shortened V by 2 bases and J by 0 bases, and 11 bases separated the two germline ends. Germline assignment: CDR1 MNHEY and CDR2 SVGAGI. The CDR3 consists of 15 residues. CDR3 sequence: CASSYGGSRSYEQYF. The CDR3, as DNA: TGTGCCAGCAGTTACGGCGGCTCCCGCTCCTACGAGCAGTACTTC.

This chain uses TRBV24-1 with TRBJ2-2, with D perhaps being TRBD1 or TRBD2 (5 bases each). This CDR3 is built from 16 residues. Germline V gives CDR1 KGHDR, CDR2 SFDVKD. V was pared by 5 bases and J by 2 bases, with 14 bases between. The CDR3 loop is CATSGSRGGNTGELFF. The CDR3 bases are TGTGCCACCAGTGGGTCTCGGGGCGGAAACACCGGGGAGCTGTTTTTT.

The chain employs TRBV7-9 and TRBJ1-5; no clear D gene. Trimming stripped 1 base from V and 3 bases from J, with 10 bases between. Germline lookup yields CDR1 SEHNR and CDR2 FQNEAQ (reference sequence). The CDR3 contains 15 residues. The CDR3 protein is CASSLGGDPNQPQHF. The CDR3 DNA follows: TGTGCCAGCAGCTTAGGTGGGGATCCCAATCAGCCCCAGCATTTT.

The chain uses TRBV5-6 and TRBJ2-7, with D perhaps matching TRBD1 (5 bases). In germline, CDR1 is SGHDT, CDR2 YYEEEE. Trimming took off 4 bases at V and 6 bases at J, with 14 bases between the two ends. This CDR3 spans 13 amino acids. The CDR3, as DNA: TGTGCCAGCAGCGCTTACCAGGGTTCCGAGCAGTACTTC. Amino acids: CASSAYQGSEQYF.

The gene calls are TRBV30 and TRBJ1-3; maybe TRBD1 (5 bases). The ends were cut back, 0 bases at V and 0 bases at J, with 15 bases in the middle. The germline V gene has CDR1 GTSNPN and CDR2 SVGIG (reference sequence). The CDR3 has 17 residues. The DNA of the CDR3 is TGTGCCTGGAGTGTGGACCGAACAGGCATCTCTGGAAACACCATATATTTT. The encoded protein is CAWSVDRTGISGNTIYF.

CDR3 DNA sequence: TGCGCCAGCAGCCAAGGACTAGGGTTGAATCAGCCCCAGCATTTT. Translated: CASSQGLGLNQPQHF. The chain couples TRBV4-3 to TRBJ1-5; the D is unclear. Germline CDR1 is LGHNA and CDR2 is YSLEER. The CDR3 covers 15 residues. With 1 base removed from V and 4 bases from J, the gap between germline ends came to 11 bases.

The chain has TRBV6-5 and TRBJ1-5; 7 bases are a match to TRBD1. With V trimmed by 6 bases and J by 0 bases, 5 bases remained unmatched. Germline CDR1 and CDR2: MNHEY and SVGAGI. The CDR3 has 15 residues. The CDR3 loop is CASSPRGYSNQPQHF. The CDR3 nucleotides read TGTGCCAGCAGCCCCAGGGGGTATAGCAATCAGCCCCAGCATTTT.

The chain is built from TRBV7-6 and TRBJ1-6; D gene ambiguous. The V end lost 2 bases, the J end lost 7 bases, and 12 bases lay between the germline ends. CDR3 length: 15 amino acids. Looked up from germline, CDR1 is SGHVS and CDR2 is FNYEAQ. DNA of the CDR3: TGTGCCAGCAGCTTAAACCCACAGCCCAATTCACCCCTCCACTTT. Protein product: CASSLNPQPNSPLHF.

The genes are TRBV19 and TRBJ1-3, with a weak D call TRBD1 (5 bases). V was pared by 1 base and J by 0 bases, with 10 bases between. Germline CDR1 reads LNHDA; CDR2 reads SQIVND (reference sequence). The CDR3 runs to 16 residues. This CDR3 is CASSIGEQGSGNTIYF. CDR3 coding DNA: TGTGCCAGTAGTATAGGGGAGCAGGGCTCTGGAAACACCATATATTTT.

V usage is TRBV21-1 and J usage is TRBJ2-3; TRBD1, the D gene given by the table, was not confirmed from the DNA. TRBV21-1 corresponds to a pseudogene. The CDR3 is 15 amino acids. The CDR3 reads CASSKRGITTDTQYF. Here the CDR3 DNA reads TGTGCCAGCAGCAAAAGGGGCATAACGACAGATACGCAGTATTTT.

This clone was found once. The chain has TRBV4-3 and TRBJ2-2, with 8 bases lining up with TRBD1. The CDR3 consists of 15 residues. The V segment lost 4 bases and the J segment 2 bases; nucleotides outside the gene matches: 3. Germline CDR1 and CDR2: LGHNA and YSLEER. CDR3 amino acids: CASSRGQGNTGELFF. The DNA for the CDR3 is TGCGCCAGCAGCCGCGGACAGGGTAACACCGGGGAGCTGTTTTTT.

The genes are TRBV7-2 and TRBJ1-1; D remains unclear. This CDR3 has 15 residues. The V gene lost 5 bases and the J gene lost 0 bases, with 13 bases spanning the gap. CDR1 and CDR2 (germline): SGHTA, FQGNSA. The CDR3 region has the DNA TGTGCCAGCAGCCCTGGGGTCTACATGAACACTGAAGCTTTCTTT. Its protein product is CASSPGVYMNTEAFF.

In this sample, this clone turned up a few times. This chain uses TRBV7-8 with TRBJ1-1, with D uncertain. Germline loops: CDR1 SGHVS, CDR2 FQNEAQ. CDR3 length equals 12 residues. V was trimmed by 5 bases and J by 1 base, leaving 5 bases between them. The CDR3 loop is CASSPPNTEAFF. The CDR3 DNA sequence: TGTGCCAGCAGCCCACCGAACACTGAAGCTTTCTTT.

The rearrangement joins TRBV3-1 (or the pseudogene TRBV3-2) to TRBJ2-1; D remains unclear. Trimming left V 0 bases short and J 5 bases short, with 11 bases between. The CDR3 has 15 amino acids. From germline, CDR1 is LGHDT and CDR2 YNNKEL (reference sequence). This chain's CDR3 is CASSQDTVQHNEQFF. CDR3 coding DNA: TGTGCCAGCAGCCAAGATACGGTACAGCACAATGAGCAGTTCTTC.

The chain is built from TRBV6-4 and TRBJ2-1; 11 bases map to TRBD2. Germline trimming cut 2 bases from V and 4 bases from J; bases unmatched to any gene: 7. The CDR3 sequence is 17 residues long. Germline-derived CDR1 and CDR2 are MRHNA and SNTAGT. CDR3 DNA: TGTGCCAGCAGTGACCCCCTTAGCGGGGGGGCTTACAATGAGCAGTTCTTC. This sequence encodes CASSDPLSGGAYNEQFF.